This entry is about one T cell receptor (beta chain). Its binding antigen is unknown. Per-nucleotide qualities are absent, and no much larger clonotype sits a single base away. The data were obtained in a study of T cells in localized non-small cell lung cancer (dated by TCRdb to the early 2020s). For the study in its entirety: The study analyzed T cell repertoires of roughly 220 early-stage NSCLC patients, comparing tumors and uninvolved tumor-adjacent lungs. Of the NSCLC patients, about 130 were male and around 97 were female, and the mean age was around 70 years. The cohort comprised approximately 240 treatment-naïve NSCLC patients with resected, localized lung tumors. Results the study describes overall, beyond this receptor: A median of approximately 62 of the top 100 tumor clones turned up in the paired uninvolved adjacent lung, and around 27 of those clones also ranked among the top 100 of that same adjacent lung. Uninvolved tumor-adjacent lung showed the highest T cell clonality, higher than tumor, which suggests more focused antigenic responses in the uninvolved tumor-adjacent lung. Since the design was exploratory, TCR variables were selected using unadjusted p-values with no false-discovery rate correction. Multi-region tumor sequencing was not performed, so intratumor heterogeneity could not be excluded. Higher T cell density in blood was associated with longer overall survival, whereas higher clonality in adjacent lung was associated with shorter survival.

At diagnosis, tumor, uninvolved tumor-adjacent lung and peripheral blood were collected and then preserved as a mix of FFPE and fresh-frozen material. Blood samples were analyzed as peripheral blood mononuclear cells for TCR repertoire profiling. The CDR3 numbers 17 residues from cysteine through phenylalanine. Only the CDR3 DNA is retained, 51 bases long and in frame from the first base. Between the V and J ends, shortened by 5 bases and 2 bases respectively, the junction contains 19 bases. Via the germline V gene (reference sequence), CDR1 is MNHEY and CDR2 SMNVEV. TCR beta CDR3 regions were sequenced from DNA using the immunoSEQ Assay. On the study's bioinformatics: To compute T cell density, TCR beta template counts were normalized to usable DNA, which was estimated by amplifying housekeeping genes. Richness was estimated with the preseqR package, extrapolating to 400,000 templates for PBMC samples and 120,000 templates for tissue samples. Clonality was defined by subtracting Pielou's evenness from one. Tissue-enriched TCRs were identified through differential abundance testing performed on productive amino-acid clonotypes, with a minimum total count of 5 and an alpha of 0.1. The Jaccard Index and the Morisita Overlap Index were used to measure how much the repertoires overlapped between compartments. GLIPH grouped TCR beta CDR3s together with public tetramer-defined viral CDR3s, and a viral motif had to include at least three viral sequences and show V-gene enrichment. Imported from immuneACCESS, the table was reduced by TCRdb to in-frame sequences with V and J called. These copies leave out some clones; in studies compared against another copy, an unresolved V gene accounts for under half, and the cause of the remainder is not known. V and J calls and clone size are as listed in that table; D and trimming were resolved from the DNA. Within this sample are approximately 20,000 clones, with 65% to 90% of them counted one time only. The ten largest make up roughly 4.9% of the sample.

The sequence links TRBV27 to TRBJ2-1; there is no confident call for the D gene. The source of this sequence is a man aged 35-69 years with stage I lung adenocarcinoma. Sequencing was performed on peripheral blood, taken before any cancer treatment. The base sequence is TGTGCCAGCAGTGGCCCAGACTCGCTTCGGACCTACAATGAGCAGTTCTTC. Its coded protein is CASSGPDSLRTYNEQFF.